A single sample is the source of the 31 T cell receptor beta chains below, sequenced in a study of regulatory T cells in long-lasting Graves disease. The authors built TCR beta libraries using iRepertoire HTBI primers and Arm-PCR of CDR3 regions. MiXCR was run by TCRdb on the multiplex PCR reads, yielding one entry per CDR3 protein. This sample has 400,000 to 500,000 distinct CDR3 sequences, with about 16% found just once. Time point here: newly diagnosed GD, antithyroid drugs for less than 3 months. RNA isolated from PBMCs was used to make the TCR library. These data were also reused for a study on T cells in Graves' hyperthyroidism and ophthalmopathy.

Sequenced material: peripheral blood mononuclear cells (PBMCs), taken at new diagnosis, from a patient treated with antithyroid drugs. These receptors came from a woman aged 25 to 39 with Graves disease.

This clonotype has a count of ten or more. CDR3 coding DNA: TGCAGTGCGACTAGCGGGGGAACCAAAAACATTCAGTACTTC. Encoded protein: CSATSGGTKNIQYF. V and J are TRBV20-1 and TRBJ2-4, with TRBD2 identical over 12 bases. This CDR3 spans 14 amino acids. Germline lookup yields CDR1 DFQATT and CDR2 SNEGSKA (reference sequence). The trim removed 6 bases at V and 2 bases at J, leaving 2 bases unmatched.

This clonotype was observed a few times. The chain joins TRBV5-5 to TRBJ1-3, with D unresolved. V was pared by 4 bases and J by 2 bases, with 13 bases between. The CDR3 spans 15 residues. The germline V gene has CDR1 SGHKS and CDR2 YYEKEE (reference sequence). In DNA form, the CDR3 reads TGTGCCAGCAGCGGAACATGGACCCCTGGAAACACCATATATTTT. As protein: CASSGTWTPGNTIYF.

The V gene is TRBV7-8, the J gene TRBJ1-1; tentative D call: TRBD1 (5 bases). Between the trimmed V and J ends, which lost 3 bases and 7 bases, there was a span of 18 bases. Per germline, CDR1 SGHVS and CDR2 FQNEAQ. The CDR3 sequence is 15 residues long. CDR3: CASSFTGRSQYEAFF. The CDR3 DNA is TGTGCCAGCAGCTTCACAGGACGTTCCCAATATGAAGCTTTCTTT.

There are many counts of this clonotype. The rearrangement uses TRBV2 and TRBJ2-7; TRBD1 aligns across 7 bases. The germline V gene encodes CDR1 SNHLY and CDR2 FYNNEI. The junction had 9 bases not matched to a gene; V was cut back by 7 bases and J by 3 bases. The CDR3 runs 14 residues. Here the CDR3 reads CASTPRDSYYEQYF. CDR3 DNA: TGTGCCAGCACCCCCCGGGACAGTTACTACGAGCAGTACTTC.

The chain couples TRBV5-1 to TRBJ2-1; maybe TRBD1 (5 bases). Germline loops: CDR1 SGHRS, CDR2 YFSETQ. There are 16 residues in the CDR3. The V and J ends lost 0 bases and 5 bases respectively, with 15 bases between them. CDR3 protein: CASSLVRVLRNNEQFF. The CDR3 region has the DNA TGCGCCAGCAGCTTGGTCAGGGTACTAAGAAACAATGAGCAGTTCTTC.

This clonotype was found many times. The chain couples TRBV20-1 to TRBJ2-3, with TRBD2 matching 7 bases. The ends lost 7 bases at V and 3 bases at J; junction bases unmatched: 4. Germline lookup yields CDR1 DFQATT and CDR2 SNEGSKA (reference sequence). This CDR3 has 12 residues. The CDR3 DNA is TGCAGTGTTGCTAGCGGAACAGATACGCAGTATTTT. The encoded protein is CSVASGTDTQYF.

This clonotype was seen more than once but under ten times. The chain recombines TRBV10-3 with TRBJ1-1; D gene uncertain. The germline V gene encodes CDR1 ENHRY and CDR2 SYGVKD. Trimming cost V 3 bases and J 0 bases, with 8 bases left between them. The CDR3 contains 14 residues. The CDR3 region is CAISDSRLNTEAFF. CDR3 bases: TGTGCCATCAGTGACTCCCGACTGAACACTGAAGCTTTCTTT.

J is TRBJ1-5 and V is TRBV6-2 or TRBV6-3; TRBD1 matches 9 bases. Per germline, CDR1 MNHEY and CDR2 SVGEGT. The V gene end was trimmed by 8 bases and the J gene end by 5 bases; junction bases not matched to a gene: 1. The CDR3 covers 12 residues. CDR3 sequence: CASGQGYQPQHF. CDR3 nucleotide sequence: TGTGCCAGCGGACAGGGGTATCAGCCCCAGCATTTT.

This clonotype came up many times. The chain recombines TRBV20-1 with TRBJ2-5; D is unclear. CDR3 length: 12 amino acids. Germline-derived CDR1 and CDR2 are DFQATT and SNEGSKA (reference sequence). V was trimmed by 4 bases and J by 5 bases, leaving 11 bases between them. This CDR3 reads CSATGASETQYF. CDR3 bases: TGCAGTGCTACCGGCGCTTCGGAGACCCAGTACTTC.

The genes are TRBV7-6 and TRBJ2-5; 11 nucleotides agree with TRBD2. CDR1 and CDR2 (germline): SGHVS, FNYEAQ. The CDR3 extends over 18 amino acids. V lost 0 bases to trimming and J lost 0 bases; unmatched junction nucleotides: 6. In nucleotides, the CDR3 is TGTGCCAGCAGCTTAGCTAGCGGGAGGGGGACTTACCAAGAGACCCAGTACTTC. Protein: CASSLASGRGTYQETQYF.

Ten or more counts support this clonotype. The rearrangement uses TRBV29-1 and TRBJ1-2; 10 bases fit TRBD1. CDR1 is SQVTM, CDR2 ANQGSEA, per germline. V lost 2 bases, J lost 3 bases, and 6 bases stayed unmatched. The CDR3 has 15 residues. The CDR3 loop reads CSVEFRDRGDYGYTF. The CDR3 nucleotides are TGCAGCGTTGAATTCCGGGACAGGGGTGACTATGGCTACACCTTC.

The V gene is TRBV9, the J gene TRBJ2-1, with 11 bases lining up with TRBD1. With V trimmed by 0 bases and J by 1 base, 6 bases remained unmatched. The CDR3 is 18 residues long. CDR1 and CDR2 (germline): SGDLS, YYNGEE. In nucleotides, the CDR3 is TGTGCCAGCAGCGTAGACGGGACAGGGGGGGGGTCCTACAATGAGCAGTTCTTC. Translation: CASSVDGTGGGSYNEQFF. The full variable domain, in which reference TRBV9 and TRBJ2-1 provide the parts outside the CDR3, is DSGVTQTPKHLITATGQRVTLRCSPRSGDLSVYWYQQSLDQGLQFLIQYYNGEERAKGNILERFSAQQFPDLHSELNLSSLELGDSALYFCASSVDGTGGGSYNEQFFGPGTRLTVL.

There are many counts of this clonotype. The gene calls are TRBV29-1 and TRBJ2-1; a weak D match, TRBD2 (5 bases). This CDR3 has 11 amino acids. The ends were cut back, 7 bases at V and 8 bases at J, with 12 bases in the middle. Germline CDR1 is SQVTM and CDR2 is ANQGSEA. CDR3 sequence: CSADWTDEQFF. CDR3 bases: TGCAGCGCCGACTGGACTGATGAGCAGTTCTTC.

Ten or more counts support this clonotype. The chain joins TRBV11-2 to TRBJ2-3; 9 nucleotides line up with TRBD2. V trimming: 1 base; J trimming: 2 bases; junction bases outside the gene matches: 4. CDR1 is SGHAT and CDR2 is FQNNGV in the germline V gene. The CDR3 is 16 amino acids. This chain's CDR3 is CASSLVAGDITDTQYF. CDR3 nucleotide sequence: TGTGCCAGCAGCTTAGTAGCGGGGGATATCACAGATACGCAGTATTTT.

The chain links TRBV6-2 or TRBV6-3 to TRBJ1-5; D gene ambiguous. Trimming took off 8 bases at V and 2 bases at J, with 13 bases between the two ends. Germline V gives CDR1 MNHEY, CDR2 SVGEGT. The CDR3 contains 14 residues. This CDR3 is CASGSPWGNQPQHF. DNA for the CDR3: TGTGCCAGCGGTAGCCCTTGGGGCAATCAGCCCCAGCATTTT.

This clonotype turned up a few times. The V call is TRBV6-2 or TRBV6-3, the J call TRBJ2-1; 10 bases map to TRBD2. Losses at the gene ends were 7 bases for V and 7 bases for J; bases not matched to a gene: 16. The CDR3 is made up of 17 amino acids. CDR1 is MNHEY, CDR2 SVGEGT, per germline. The CDR3 DNA sequence: TGTGCCAGCACCCTCGACGCTAGCGGGAGAGAGTGGAATGAGCAGTTCTTC. Translating it yields CASTLDASGREWNEQFF.

Remarks on this clonotype: A single base separates this from a much larger clone, so it may be a read error. This chain uses TRBV6-1 with TRBJ2-5; tentative D call: TRBD2 (6 bases). CDR3 length equals 15 residues. Per germline, CDR1 MNHNS and CDR2 SASEGT. CDR3 sequence: CATSELLARDETQYF. Written as DNA, the CDR3 is TGTGCCACCAGTGAACTCCTAGCGAGAGACGAGACCCAGTACTTC.

This clonotype showed up many times. The rearrangement links TRBV20-1 to TRBJ2-2; 10 bases fit TRBD2. With 6 bases clipped from V and 1 base from J, the junction kept 5 bases outside the gene matches. CDR1 DFQATT and CDR2 SNEGSKA come from the germline V gene (reference sequence). CDR3 length: 15 residues. Here the CDR3 reads CSAPLAGVNTGELFF. CDR3 sequence (DNA): TGCAGTGCCCCTCTAGCGGGAGTGAACACCGGGGAGCTGTTTTTT.

This clonotype was seen ten or more times. The J gene is TRBJ2-7, the V gene TRBV20-1; D gene uncertain. Trimming pared 4 bases from V and 0 bases from J, leaving 10 bases between. The germline V gene has CDR1 DFQATT and CDR2 SNEGSKA (reference sequence). The CDR3 consists of 13 residues. CDR3 DNA: TGCAGTGCTACCGTTCAGTACTCCTACGAGCAGTACTTC. Translating it yields CSATVQYSYEQYF.

The sample holds many counts of this clonotype. This chain connects TRBV10-3 to TRBJ2-7; D call uncertain. Trimming pared 3 bases from V and 6 bases from J, leaving 6 bases between. This CDR3 spans 11 amino acids. In germline, CDR1 is ENHRY, CDR2 SYGVKD. Here the CDR3 DNA reads TGTGCCATCAGTGATTCTGGCGAGCAGTACTTC. This sequence encodes CAISDSGEQYF.

This clonotype was observed a handful of times. The gene calls are TRBV3-1 and TRBJ2-6; D call uncertain. There are 16 residues in the CDR3. V was cut by 0 bases and J by 0 bases, with 6 bases left in between. The V gene's germline CDR1 is LGHDT and CDR2 YNNKEL (reference sequence). DNA for the CDR3: TGTGCCAGCAGCCAAGAAAAACTCTCTGGGGCCAACGTCCTGACTTTC. The encoded protein is CASSQEKLSGANVLTF.

This clonotype was detected only a few times. The V gene is TRBV29-1, the J gene TRBJ2-2; 7 bases line up with TRBD1. Germline CDR1 is SQVTM and CDR2 is ANQGSEA. V lost 3 bases to trimming and J lost 5 bases; unmatched junction nucleotides: 3. This CDR3 spans 13 amino acids. Here the CDR3 reads CSVETGLTGELFF. CDR3 coding DNA: TGCAGCGTTGAGACAGGGTTAACCGGGGAGCTGTTTTTT.

The chain recombines TRBV9 with TRBJ1-6; a possible D gene is TRBD1 (6 bases). This CDR3 is built from 15 residues. CDR1 is SGDLS and CDR2 is YYNGEE in the germline V gene. The ends were cut back, 4 bases at V and 2 bases at J, with 10 bases in the middle. CDR3 coding DNA: TGTGCCAGCAGCACCCAGGGGACCTATAATTCACCCCTCCACTTT. The encoded protein is CASSTQGTYNSPLHF.

This clonotype was seen many times. This chain joins TRBV6-5 and TRBJ1-5; TRBD1 matches at 8 bases. Per germline, CDR1 MNHEY and CDR2 SVGAGI. This CDR3 is 17 amino acids long. V lost 1 base and J lost 0; bases outside the gene matches: 5. CDR3 amino acids: CASSYLGTGYSNQPQHF. CDR3 nucleotides: TGTGCCAGCAGTTACTTAGGGACAGGTTATAGCAATCAGCCCCAGCATTTT.

This clonotype was seen many times. This chain connects TRBV5-4 to TRBJ2-1; D is uncertain. The CDR3 is 14 amino acids. Germline values: CDR1 SGHNT, CDR2 YYREEE (reference sequence). Between the trimmed V and J ends, which lost 4 bases and 8 bases, there was a span of 16 bases. The CDR3 here is CASSQSERFDEQFF. CDR3 nucleotide sequence: TGTGCCAGCAGCCAGTCCGAGAGGTTCGATGAGCAGTTCTTC.

This sequence joins TRBV28 and TRBJ2-5, with D uncertain. Germline lookup yields CDR1 MDHEN and CDR2 SYDVKM. The CDR3 loop spans 15 amino acids. Trimming left V 6 bases short and J 0 bases short, with 14 bases between. CDR3 DNA: TGTGCCAGCAGCCCTAGTCGTGGGTACCAAGAGACCCAGTACTTC. Encoded protein: CASSPSRGYQETQYF.

On this clonotype: This is likely an artifact of a read error, given a far larger clone one base away. The CDR3 does not close with the conserved phenylalanine or tryptophan, likely indicating a read error. The genes are TRBV12-3 or TRBV12-4 and TRBJ2-5, with D perhaps matching TRBD1 (6 bases). The tail of the sequence fits TRBJ2-1 better, so the J call may be wrong. This CDR3 is built from 14 residues. CDR3 loop: CASSLGTDYNEQFS. The CDR3 DNA is TGTGCCAGCAGTTTAGGGACAGACTACAATGAGCAGTTCTCC.

The chain combines TRBV7-9 with TRBJ2-6; a possible D gene is TRBD1 (5 bases). Germline V CDR1 and CDR2: SEHNR, FQNEAQ (reference sequence). The ends were cut back, 5 bases at V and 4 bases at J, with 12 bases in the middle. CDR3 length: 15 amino acids. The CDR3, as DNA: TGTGCCAGCAGCGATGGGGCGCAAGGGGCCAACGTCCTGACTTTC. As protein: CASSDGAQGANVLTF.

In the case of this clonotype: Possible read error: a much larger clone is one base away. The chain combines TRBV7-8 with TRBJ2-7, with D hard to call. The length of the CDR3 is 13 residues. Trimming shortened V by 4 bases and J by 7 bases, and 14 bases separated the two germline ends. The germline V gene has CDR1 SGHVS and CDR2 FQNEAQ. CDR3 bases: TGTGCCAGCAGCTCCAACCTCTTCAATGAGCAGTACTTC. It specifies CASSSNLFNEQYF.

This clonotype was observed a handful of times. V usage is TRBV7-3 and J usage is TRBJ2-7; 8 bases are a match to TRBD2. The CDR3 totals 14 residues. Looked up from germline, CDR1 is SGHTA and CDR2 is FQGTGA. Unmatched junction bases numbered 4, after V lost 0 bases and J lost 6 bases. The CDR3 DNA reads as TGTGCCAGCAGCTTAACGGCGGGAGGCCGCGAGCAGTACTTC. As protein: CASSLTAGGREQYF.

This clonotype was recorded at least ten times. J is TRBJ1-1 and V is TRBV6-1, with D hard to call. Germline V lookup: CDR1 MNHNS, CDR2 SASEGT. The germline V and J ends were trimmed by 2 bases and 11 bases, with 18 bases remaining between them. This CDR3 is 14 amino acids long. CDR3 in DNA: TGTGCCAGCAGTGAACGAGGACTGCCCATGGGGGCTTTCTTT. Amino acid sequence: CASSERGLPMGAFF.